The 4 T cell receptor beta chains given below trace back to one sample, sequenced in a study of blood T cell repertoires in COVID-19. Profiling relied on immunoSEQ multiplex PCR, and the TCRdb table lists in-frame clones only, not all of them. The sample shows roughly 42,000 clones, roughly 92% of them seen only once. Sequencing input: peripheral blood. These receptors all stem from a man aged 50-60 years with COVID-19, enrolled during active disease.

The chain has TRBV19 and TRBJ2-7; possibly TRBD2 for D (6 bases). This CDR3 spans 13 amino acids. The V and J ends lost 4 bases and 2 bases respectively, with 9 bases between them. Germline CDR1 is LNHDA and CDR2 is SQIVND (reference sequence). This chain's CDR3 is CASSTTGAYEQYF. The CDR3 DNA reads TGTGCCAGTAGTACTACGGGAGCCTACGAGCAGTACTTC.

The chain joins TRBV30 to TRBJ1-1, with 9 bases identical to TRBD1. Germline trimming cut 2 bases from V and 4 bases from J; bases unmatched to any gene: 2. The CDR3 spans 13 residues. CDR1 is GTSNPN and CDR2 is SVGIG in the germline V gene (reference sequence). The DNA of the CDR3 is TGTGCCTGGAGTCTGGGACAGGGCACTGAAGCTTTCTTT. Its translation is CAWSLGQGTEAFF.

The CDR3 bases are TGTGCCAGCAGCTTGGTGGGGACAGGGTATGGCTACACCTTC. Translation: CASSLVGTGYGYTF. V and J are TRBV5-4 and TRBJ1-2; the match to TRBD1 covers 9 bases. J gave up 5 bases and V 0 bases, and 2 bases lay outside the gene matches. This CDR3 has 14 amino acids. Germline V gene lookup returns CDR1 SGHNT and CDR2 YYREEE (reference sequence).

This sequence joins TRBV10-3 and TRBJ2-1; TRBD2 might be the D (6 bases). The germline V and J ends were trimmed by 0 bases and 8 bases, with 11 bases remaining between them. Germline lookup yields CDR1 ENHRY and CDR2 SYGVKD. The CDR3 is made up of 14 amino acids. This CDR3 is CAISESLAGHEQFF. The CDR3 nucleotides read TGTGCCATCAGTGAGTCACTAGCAGGCCATGAGCAGTTCTTC.